The entry that follows covers one T cell receptor beta chain sequence. Its antigen is unidentified. The sample belongs to a study of beta chain features in type 1 diabetes. Every isolated RNA sample was fully reverse transcribed, so sequencing captured expressed TCRB transcripts. Assay used: immunoSEQ multiplex PCR; TCRdb lists only in-frame clones, some missing. The sample yields around 250,000 clones, around 15% seen once. V dropped 2 bases and J dropped 7; count of bases not matched to a gene: 9. CDR1 SGHTA and CDR2 FQGNSA come from the germline V gene. This CDR3 spans 15 amino acids. The single heparinised draw taken from each donor contained about 120 mL of blood on average. Findings and caveats of the study: Among all four CD4+ subsets, Type 1 diabetes patients had TCRB CDR3s that were moderately but significantly shorter.

The gene calls are TRBV7-2 and TRBJ2-5; 8 nucleotides match TRBD1. Material for sequencing was naive CD4+ T cells from blood. This receptor was identified in a man younger than 45 with type 1 diabetes. The CDR3 loop reads CASSLNGQGFVTQYF. The CDR3 coding sequence is TGTGCCAGCAGCTTAAACGGACAGGGCTTTGTGACCCAGTACTTC.